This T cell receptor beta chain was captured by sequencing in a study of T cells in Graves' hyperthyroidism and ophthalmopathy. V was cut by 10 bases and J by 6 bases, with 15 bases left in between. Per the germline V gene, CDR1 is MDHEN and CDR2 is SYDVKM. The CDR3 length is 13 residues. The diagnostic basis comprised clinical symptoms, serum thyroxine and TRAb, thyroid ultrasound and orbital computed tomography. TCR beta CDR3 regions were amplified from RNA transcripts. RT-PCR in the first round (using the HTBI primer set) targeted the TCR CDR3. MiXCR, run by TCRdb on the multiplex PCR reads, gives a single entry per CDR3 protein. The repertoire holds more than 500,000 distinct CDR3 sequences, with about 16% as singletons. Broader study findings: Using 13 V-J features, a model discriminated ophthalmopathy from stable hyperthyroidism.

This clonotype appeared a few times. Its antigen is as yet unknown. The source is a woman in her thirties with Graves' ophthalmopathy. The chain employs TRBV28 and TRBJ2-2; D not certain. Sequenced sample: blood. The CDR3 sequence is CATMTEGSGELFF. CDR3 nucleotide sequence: TGTGCCACCATGACGGAAGGGTCCGGGGAGCTGTTTTTT.